One sample yielded the 21 T cell receptor beta chains listed below, sequenced in a study of blood T cell repertoires in COVID-19 (dated by TCRdb to 2020 to 2021). Libraries were made using the immunoSEQ multiplex PCR assay. The table comes from immuneACCESS by way of TCRdb, which keeps in-frame sequences with V and J called. Part of the clones is missing from these tables; in studies checked, under half for an unresolved V gene and the rest for unknown reasons. The sample data list about 190,000 clones, and approximately 80% of these were observed just once. About an eighth of the sample belongs to the ten largest clones. Specimen: peripheral blood. These receptors came from a woman aged 45-65 years with acute or convalescent COVID-19.

This clone was observed a few times. V usage is TRBV29-1 and J usage is TRBJ2-1; TRBD2 matches at 10 bases. The CDR3 consists of 13 residues. CDR1 is SQVTM, CDR2 ANQGSEA, per germline. V gave up 6 bases and J gave up 4 bases; unmatched junction bases: 3. This CDR3 is CSVGSGRYNEQFF. In DNA, the CDR3 is TGCAGCGTGGGTAGCGGGAGGTACAATGAGCAGTTCTTC.

The rearrangement links TRBV6-2 or TRBV6-3 to TRBJ2-3; D perhaps matches TRBD2 (5 bases). The CDR3 is 14 amino acids. Between the trimmed V and J ends, which lost 2 bases and 9 bases, there was a span of 15 bases. Germline V gives CDR1 MNHEY, CDR2 SVGEGT. CDR3 nucleotide sequence: TGTGCCAGCAGTTACCCGATCCCTCCGGGGACGCAGTATTTT. Translating gives CASSYPIPPGTQYF.

The chain couples TRBV7-2 to TRBJ2-1, with a tentative D call TRBD2 (7 bases). The V gene's germline CDR1 is SGHTA and CDR2 FQGNSA. This CDR3 is built from 16 residues. Trimming shortened V by 5 bases and J by 4 bases, and 18 bases separated the two germline ends. This chain's CDR3 is CASSGGTGGRYNEQFF. CDR3 in DNA: TGTGCCAGCAGCGGAGGCACGGGGGGCAGGTACAATGAGCAGTTCTTC.

The chain is built from TRBV9 and TRBJ2-1; a possible D gene is TRBD2 (5 bases). Between the trimmed V and J ends, which lost 4 bases and 0 bases, there was a span of 11 bases. The V gene's germline CDR1 is SGDLS and CDR2 YYNGEE. CDR3 size: 15 residues. DNA for the CDR3: TGTGCCAGCAGCTCACTGGGAGACTCCTACAATGAGCAGTTCTTC. Encoded protein: CASSSLGDSYNEQFF.

This clone was detected only once. The J gene is TRBJ2-1, the V gene TRBV24-1; 10 bases agree with TRBD2. Trimming removed 2 bases from V and 4 bases from J; junction bases left unmatched: 4. Germline lookup yields CDR1 KGHDR and CDR2 SFDVKD. CDR3 length equals 16 residues. The CDR3 DNA reads TGTGCCACCAGTGATTCCAGCGGGAGGGAGTACAATGAGCAGTTCTTC. As protein: CATSDSSGREYNEQFF.

J is TRBJ2-3 and V is TRBV7-9; D is possibly TRBD2 (5 bases). Trimming removed 0 bases from V and 3 bases from J, with 7 bases in between. The CDR3 has 14 amino acids. The germline V gene encodes CDR1 SEHNR and CDR2 FQNEAQ (reference sequence). CDR3 bases: TGTGCCAGCAGCTTAGCGGGAGAGACAGATACGCAGTATTTT. This gives the protein CASSLAGETDTQYF.

The rearrangement joins TRBV7-2 to TRBJ1-4, with 7 bases that match TRBD1. CDR3 length equals 14 residues. Germline loops: CDR1 SGHTA, CDR2 FQGNSA. Germline trimming cut 5 bases from V and 5 bases from J; bases unmatched to any gene: 5. Here the CDR3 reads CASSPGGPNEKLFF. CDR3 nucleotides: TGTGCCAGCAGCCCAGGGGGGCCCAATGAAAAACTGTTTTTT.

The chain recombines TRBV28 with TRBJ2-7, with unresolved D. Germline V gene lookup returns CDR1 MDHEN and CDR2 SYDVKM. The CDR3 length is 11 residues. The ends were cut back, 2 bases at V and 4 bases at J, with 3 bases in the middle. The DNA of the CDR3 is TGTGCCAGCAGTTTACGGTACGAGCAGTACTTC. It translates to CASSLRYEQYF. Full variable domain (rest looked up from reference TRBV28 and TRBJ2-7): DVKVTQSSRYLVKRTGEKVFLECVQDMDHENMFWYRQDPGLGLRLIYFSYDVKMKEKGDIPEGYSVSREKKERFSLILESASTNQTSMYLCASSLRYEQYFGPGTRLTVT.

The genes are TRBV25-1 and TRBJ1-2, with D unresolved. Looked up from germline, CDR1 is MGHDK and CDR2 is SYGVNS. The CDR3 contains 13 residues. The ends were cut back, 3 bases at V and 3 bases at J, with 8 bases in the middle. The DNA of the CDR3 is TGTGCCAGCAGTGAGGAGGAGGACTATGGCTACACCTTC. Translation: CASSEEEDYGYTF.

The V and J genes are TRBV7-2 and TRBJ1-1; no reliable D call. The CDR3 is 13 amino acids. Germline assignment: CDR1 SGHTA and CDR2 FQGNSA. Trimming cost V 4 bases and J 0 bases, with 6 bases left between them. CDR3 protein: CASSYQLNTEAFF. CDR3 coding DNA: TGTGCCAGCAGCTATCAATTGAACACTGAAGCTTTCTTT.

V gene TRBV7-2 combines with J gene TRBJ2-7; TRBD2 agrees at 8 bases. J was trimmed by 9 bases and V by 6 bases; bases with no gene match: 4. There are 11 residues in the CDR3. Germline lookup yields CDR1 SGHTA and CDR2 FQGNSA. DNA for the CDR3: TGTGCCAGCAGTCTTAGCGGGGTGCAGTACTTC. Its protein product is CASSLSGVQYF.

V usage is TRBV18 and J usage is TRBJ2-7, with D possibly matching TRBD2 (6 bases). The CDR3 length is 16 residues. The ends were cut back, 1 base at V and 6 bases at J, with 19 bases in the middle. Germline V lookup: CDR1 KGHSH, CDR2 LQKENI. The CDR3 DNA sequence: TGTGCCAGCTCACCACTGGCGGGAAGTGGTTCTCGCGAGCAGTACTTC. Encoded protein: CASSPLAGSGSREQYF.

The V call is TRBV19, the J call TRBJ1-2, with TRBD1 identical over 8 bases. The CDR3 runs 15 residues. The germline V gene encodes CDR1 LNHDA and CDR2 SQIVND (reference sequence). The V gene end was trimmed by 6 bases and the J gene end by 0 bases; junction bases not matched to a gene: 6. The CDR3 sequence: CASSRDRLPNYGYTF. The CDR3, as DNA: TGTGCCAGTAGCCGGGACAGGCTACCTAACTATGGCTACACCTTC.

This chain connects TRBV21-1 to TRBJ2-5; the table's D call of TRBD2 was not tested on the DNA. TRBV21-1 corresponds to a pseudogene. This CDR3 spans 17 amino acids. The CDR3 DNA is TGTGCCAGCAGCAAAAGGCGGCGGGAGGACACAGAAGAGACCCAGTACTTC. It encodes CASSKRRREDTEETQYF.

The genes are TRBV2 and TRBJ1-1; 7 bases are a match to TRBD1. CDR3 length: 14 amino acids. The germline V gene encodes CDR1 SNHLY and CDR2 FYNNEI. J was trimmed by 4 bases and V by 4 bases; bases with no gene match: 6. In DNA, the CDR3 is TGTGCCAGCAGTGGAGTAGGGACAGCCACTGAAGCTTTCTTT. Protein product: CASSGVGTATEAFF.

The chain carries TRBV19 and TRBJ1-2, with 11 positions matching TRBD1. In germline, CDR1 is LNHDA, CDR2 SQIVND (reference sequence). The CDR3 has 17 amino acids. V trimming: 6 bases; J trimming: 3 bases; junction bases outside the gene matches: 12. CDR3 sequence: CASRHNLRDRGDYGYTF. The CDR3 nucleotides are TGTGCCAGTAGACACAACCTGCGGGACAGGGGGGACTATGGCTACACCTTC.

The chain carries TRBV18 and TRBJ1-4; D is possibly TRBD1 (6 bases). The CDR3 length is 15 residues. The germline V gene has CDR1 KGHSH and CDR2 LQKENI. V shed 1 base and J shed 8 bases, with 14 bases lying between them. The CDR3 reads CASSPRGQPGEKLFF. Here the CDR3 DNA reads TGTGCCAGCTCACCACGGGGACAACCGGGGGAAAAACTGTTTTTT. The entire variable domain, with the rest obtained from reference TRBV18 and TRBJ1-4, is as follows: NAGVMQNPRHLVRRRGQEARLRCSPMKGHSHVYWYRQLPEEGLKFMVYLQKENIIDESGMPKERFSAEFPKEGPSILRIQQVVRGDSAAYFCASSPRGQPGEKLFFGSGTQLSVL.

The rearrangement uses TRBV5-4 and TRBJ1-1; 8 bases are shared with TRBD1. V dropped 1 base and J dropped 7; count of bases not matched to a gene: 9. The CDR3 is made up of 15 amino acids. Germline-derived CDR1 and CDR2 are SGHNT and YYREEE (reference sequence). CDR3: CASSLRPGGAGEAFF. The CDR3 coding sequence is TGTGCCAGCAGCTTGCGCCCAGGGGGCGCGGGTGAAGCTTTCTTT.

This chain joins TRBV5-6 and TRBJ2-6; the match to TRBD2 covers 7 bases. The CDR3 contains 17 residues. V was clipped by 5 bases and J by 2 bases; unmatched bases: 10. CDR1 SGHDT and CDR2 YYEEEE come from the germline V gene. Here the CDR3 reads CASRPGGGSAGANVLTF. The CDR3 region has the DNA TGTGCCAGCAGACCTGGGGGGGGGTCGGCTGGGGCCAACGTCCTGACTTTC.

The chain joins TRBV7-8 to TRBJ1-2; 7 bases fit TRBD1. Germline V gene lookup returns CDR1 SGHVS and CDR2 FQNEAQ. The CDR3 length is 13 residues. Trimming removed 5 bases from V and 4 bases from J; junction bases left unmatched: 4. The CDR3 DNA is TGTGCCAGCAGCCGAACAGGGGTCTATGGCTACACCTTC. Protein product: CASSRTGVYGYTF.

The chain joins TRBV6-1 to TRBJ2-7; the match to TRBD1 covers 7 bases. Looked up from germline, CDR1 is MNHNS and CDR2 is SASEGT. V lost 1 base to trimming and J lost 5 bases; unmatched junction nucleotides: 2. This CDR3 region has 13 residues. The CDR3 DNA is TGTGCCAGCAGTGAAGTAGGGGGCGACGAGCAGTACTTC. This codes for CASSEVGGDEQYF.